This T cell receptor beta chain derives from a study of technical replicates of blood from several donors. Clones were read by immunoSEQ multiplex PCR, and TCRdb kept only the in-frame ones, dropping some. The sample holds roughly 76,000 clones; around 94% are singletons and the top ten take 0.39%. Germline CDR1 SNHLY, CDR2 FYNNEI. Trimming took off 5 bases at V and 4 bases at J, with 20 bases between the two ends. The CDR3 is made up of 16 amino acids. This TCR was sampled from a human donor in good health. The source material was T cells isolated from PBMCs. V and J are TRBV2 and TRBJ1-1, with a tentative D call TRBD1 (5 bases). The CDR3 reads CASSPSQEGLGTEAFF. The DNA of the CDR3 is TGTGCCAGCAGTCCTTCCCAGGAGGGGCTGGGCACTGAAGCTTTCTTT.